The 24 T cell receptor beta chains below come from one sample, sequenced in a study of shared clonotypes between healthy human individuals (TCRdb year 2020). Library generation was performed with the immunoSEQ multiplex PCR assay. TCRdb holds this immuneACCESS table with in-frame rearrangements only. Some clones are missing; in checked studies, unresolved V genes explain under half, and the rest has no known cause. This sample holds 1.4 million to 1.5 million clones; around 97% were observed only once. Roughly 1.2% of the sample belongs to the ten largest clones. Material for sequencing was naive CD4+ T cells sorted from blood. Per the publication, the cell subset or site label means: CD45RA+ positively selected. Receptors were obtained from a man aged 25-45 years in good health.

The rearrangement uses TRBV28 and TRBJ1-5; D call uncertain. Germline loops: CDR1 MDHEN, CDR2 SYDVKM. With 8 bases removed from V and 4 bases from J, the gap between germline ends came to 12 bases. The CDR3 length is 13 residues. CDR3 in DNA: TGTGCCAGCTCCTGGCAGCGAAATCAGCCCCAGCATTTT. As protein: CASSWQRNQPQHF.

About this clone itself: The same CDR3 is also encoded by other DNA sequences in this sample. The chain combines TRBV28 with TRBJ2-3; D not resolved. Germline CDR1 and CDR2: MDHEN and SYDVKM. The length of the CDR3 is 12 residues. Deletions cut 6 bases from V and 0 bases from J, with 4 bases between. The CDR3: CASRASTDTQYF. The CDR3 DNA reads as TGTGCCAGCAGGGCCAGCACAGATACGCAGTATTTT.

This chain joins TRBV4-3 and TRBJ2-3; a weak D match, TRBD1 (6 bases). Germline V gene sequence: CDR1 LGHNA, CDR2 YSLEER. This CDR3 region has 19 residues. V was pared by 3 bases and J by 0 bases, with 22 bases between. The CDR3 reads CASSHPPGHSLSSTDTQYF. The CDR3, as DNA: TGCGCCAGCAGCCATCCACCGGGACACTCCCTTTCTAGCACAGATACGCAGTATTTT.

Points on this clone: This sample includes further DNA sequences coding for the same CDR3. The gene calls are TRBV20-1 and TRBJ2-7; D is unclear. Trimming cost V 0 bases and J 2 bases, with 2 bases left between them. This CDR3 is 11 amino acids long. CDR1 DFQATT and CDR2 SNEGSKA come from the germline V gene (reference sequence). The CDR3 protein is CSARDAYEQYF. Written as DNA, the CDR3 is TGCAGTGCTAGAGACGCCTACGAGCAGTACTTC.

V and J are TRBV6-1 and TRBJ2-7; TRBD2 might be the D (5 bases). Trimming took 3 bases from V and 0 from J, leaving 12 bases between them. The germline CDR1 and CDR2 sequences are MNHNS and SASEGT. CDR3 size: 15 residues. CDR3 sequence reads: CASSDFGGRSYEQYF. The CDR3 DNA reads TGTGCCAGCAGTGATTTTGGAGGCCGCTCCTACGAGCAGTACTTC.

This clone came up once. The chain joins TRBV18 to TRBJ2-7; the D call may be TRBD1 or TRBD2 (6 bases each). Trimming shortened V by 2 bases and J by 2 bases, and 13 bases separated the two germline ends. This CDR3 contains 15 residues. Germline assignment: CDR1 KGHSH and CDR2 LQKENI. In nucleotides, the CDR3 is TGTGCCAGCTCACCAGGAGGGGGGCCAGCCTACGAGCAGTACTTC. This translates into CASSPGGGPAYEQYF.

This clone has only one observation. The V gene is TRBV9, the J gene TRBJ2-7, with D uncertain. V gave up 3 bases and J gave up 5 bases, with 12 bases separating them. Germline CDR1 is SGDLS and CDR2 is YYNGEE. CDR3 length equals 13 residues. The CDR3 DNA sequence: TGTGCCAGCAGCGGAACCCCATACGACGAGCAGTACTTC. Its protein is CASSGTPYDEQYF.

This clone was recorded once. This chain links TRBV5-6 with TRBJ1-4, with no clear D. The germline gives CDR1 SGHDT, CDR2 YYEEEE. V lost 4 bases and J lost 5, with 12 bases in between. The CDR3 has 14 amino acids. CDR3 nucleotide sequence: TGTGCCAGCAGCCCCGCCGGGCGAAATGAAAAACTGTTTTTT. It codes for CASSPAGRNEKLFF.

The chain is built from TRBV5-1 and TRBJ1-1, with TRBD1 matching over 8 bases. Germline V CDR1 and CDR2: SGHRS, YFSETQ. This CDR3 spans 14 amino acids. Trimming cost V 0 bases and J 6 bases; bases outside gene matches: 4. CDR3 sequence (DNA): TGCGCCAGCAGCTTGGGCCAGGGGGCCCCTGAAGCTTTCTTT. This encodes CASSLGQGAPEAFF.

This chain links TRBV2 with TRBJ2-2; perhaps TRBD2 as D (6 bases). With 2 bases removed from V and 5 bases from J, the gap between germline ends came to 9 bases. CDR3 length equals 14 residues. Germline V gene sequence: CDR1 SNHLY, CDR2 FYNNEI. For the CDR3, the DNA is TGTGCCAGCAGTGAATGGAGGGAAACCGGGGAGCTGTTTTTT. Translation gives CASSEWRETGELFF.

The chain combines TRBV5-5 with TRBJ2-7; TRBD2 is a possible D gene (6 bases). V lost 5 bases to trimming and J lost 4 bases, with 7 bases between them. The CDR3 runs to 11 residues. In germline, CDR1 is SGHKS, CDR2 YYEKEE (reference sequence). The CDR3 nucleotides are TGTGCCAGCAGTCGGGGGTACGAGCAGTACTTC. Amino acids: CASSRGYEQYF.

The gene calls are TRBV18 and TRBJ2-5; D is perhaps TRBD1 (6 bases). V dropped 0 bases and J dropped 5 bases, with 13 bases sitting between them. The CDR3 sequence is 15 residues long. CDR1 is KGHSH, CDR2 LQKENI, per germline. DNA for the CDR3: TGTGCCAGCTCACCACCATCCAGGGGTACTGAGACCCAGTACTTC. Its protein is CASSPPSRGTETQYF.

This clone came up a few times. In the same sample, other DNA sequences code for this CDR3. The gene calls are TRBV18 and TRBJ1-5; no definite D call. Germline lookup yields CDR1 KGHSH and CDR2 LQKENI. The length of the CDR3 is 14 residues. Trimming left V 2 bases short and J 4 bases short, with 9 bases between. The CDR3 here is CASSPGRTNQPQHF. The CDR3 DNA reads TGTGCCAGCTCACCAGGCAGAACTAATCAGCCCCAGCATTTT.

The gene calls are TRBV19 and TRBJ2-1, with D hard to call. The germline V gene has CDR1 LNHDA and CDR2 SQIVND (reference sequence). Trimming took 6 bases from V and 4 from J, leaving 10 bases between them. This CDR3 has 13 residues. The CDR3 protein is CASRPDSYNEQFF. For the CDR3, the DNA is TGTGCCAGTAGACCAGACTCGTACAATGAGCAGTTCTTC.

The chain uses TRBV28 and TRBJ1-3; 7 nucleotides align to TRBD1. V lost 5 bases, J lost 3 bases, and 4 bases stayed unmatched. From germline, CDR1 is MDHEN and CDR2 SYDVKM. This CDR3 contains 14 residues. CDR3 residues: CASSPGTVGNTIYF. The CDR3 nucleotides read TGTGCCAGCAGTCCGGGGACAGTTGGAAACACCATATATTTT.

This chain uses TRBV5-1 with TRBJ1-1, with D maybe TRBD1 (6 bases). V was clipped by 4 bases and J by 0 bases, with 10 bases between them. This CDR3 comprises 14 residues. CDR1 and CDR2 from the germline V gene are SGHRS and YFSETQ. CDR3 DNA: TGCGCCAGCAGCCCGGACAGTGTGAACACTGAAGCTTTCTTT. Amino acid sequence: CASSPDSVNTEAFF.

This CDR3 is CASSLAAEGETQYF. The CDR3 nucleotides are TGCGCCAGCAGCTTGGCGGCAGAGGGAGAGACCCAGTACTTC. The chain is built from TRBV5-1 and TRBJ2-5; D is possibly TRBD2 (5 bases). Trimming removed 0 bases at V and 4 bases at J, with 10 bases between. CDR1 and CDR2 (germline): SGHRS, YFSETQ. The CDR3 runs to 14 residues. Full variable domain (outside the CDR3, taken from reference TRBV5-1 and TRBJ2-5): KAGVTQTPRYLIKTRGQQVTLSCSPISGHRSVSWYQQTPGQGLQFLFEYFSETQRNKGNFPGRFSGRQFSNSRSEMNVSTLELGDSALYLCASSLAAEGETQYFGPGTRLLVL.

The table lists this clone with a count of one. The chain carries TRBV27 and TRBJ2-1; possibly TRBD1 for D (6 bases). The V end lost 5 bases, the J end lost 6 bases, and 17 bases lay between the germline ends. Germline loops: CDR1 MNHEY, CDR2 SMNVEV (reference sequence). This CDR3 region has 15 residues. CDR3 amino acids: CASSLMGHFSNEQFF. CDR3 DNA: TGTGCCAGCAGTCTCATGGGACACTTTTCCAATGAGCAGTTCTTC.

This chain connects TRBV18 to TRBJ2-1; D is possibly TRBD1 (6 bases). The length of the CDR3 is 18 residues. The V end lost 4 bases, the J end lost 4 bases, and 23 bases lay between the germline ends. Germline lookup yields CDR1 KGHSH and CDR2 LQKENI. The CDR3 DNA is TGTGCCAGCTCACAAAAGGTGCAGGGGCGAGGCTTTTACAATGAGCAGTTCTTC. This encodes CASSQKVQGRGFYNEQFF. The full variable domain, its missing parts supplied by reference TRBV18 and TRBJ2-1, is NAGVMQNPRHLVRRRGQEARLRCSPMKGHSHVYWYRQLPEEGLKFMVYLQKENIIDESGMPKERFSAEFPKEGPSILRIQQVVRGDSAAYFCASSQKVQGRGFYNEQFFGPGTRLTVL.

V usage is TRBV6-5 and J usage is TRBJ1-4; a possible D gene is TRBD1 (6 bases). Trimming shortened V by 6 bases and J by 7 bases, and 6 bases separated the two germline ends. CDR3 length: 11 amino acids. From germline, CDR1 is MNHEY and CDR2 SVGAGI. The DNA for the CDR3 is TGTGCCAGCAGGGACAGTGAAAAACTGTTTTTT. It is translated as CASRDSEKLFF.

J is TRBJ1-3 and V is TRBV5-4, with 7 positions matching TRBD1. Unmatched junction bases numbered 13, after V lost 4 bases and J lost 0 bases. The germline V gene encodes CDR1 SGHNT and CDR2 YYREEE (reference sequence). The CDR3 spans 18 residues. The CDR3 sequence is CASSQIRDSGNSGNTIYF. CDR3 sequence (DNA): TGTGCCAGCAGCCAGATACGGGACAGCGGAAACTCTGGAAACACCATATATTTT.

This chain joins TRBV5-1 and TRBJ2-7; 7 bases fit TRBD1. The ends lost 0 bases at V and 1 base at J; junction bases unmatched: 4. Germline CDR1 reads SGHRS; CDR2 reads YFSETQ. The CDR3 totals 15 residues. CDR3 nucleotide sequence: TGCGCCAGCAGCTTGGGACAGGGAGTTTCCTACGAGCAGTACTTC. This encodes CASSLGQGVSYEQYF.

V gene TRBV6-6 combines with J gene TRBJ1-1; 8 bases map to TRBD1. CDR1 is MNHNY and CDR2 is SVGAGI in the germline V gene (reference sequence). The CDR3 consists of 12 residues. With 6 bases clipped from V and 8 bases from J, the junction kept 5 bases outside the gene matches. The CDR3 reads CASRTQGAEAFF. The DNA for the CDR3 is TGTGCCAGCAGGACCCAGGGGGCCGAAGCTTTCTTT.

The sample holds one count of this clone. V is TRBV28 and J is TRBJ2-7; D may be TRBD1 or TRBD2 (5 bases each). The CDR3 sequence is 13 residues long. The germline V gene encodes CDR1 MDHEN and CDR2 SYDVKM. V lost 10 bases, J lost 7 bases, and 20 bases lay in between. The CDR3: CAITGQTTSEQYF. The CDR3 DNA follows: TGTGCCATCACAGGTCAGACTACAAGTGAGCAGTACTTC.